One and the same sample provided the 26 T cell receptor beta chains below, sequenced in a study of blood T cell repertoires in COVID-19. Using immunoSEQ multiplex PCR, the repertoire was profiled, and TCRdb retains in-frame clones only, with some absent. The sample records tens of thousands of clones, more than 65% being singletons. Sequencing input: peripheral blood. The source is a human donor in a cohort sampled during active COVID-19.

This clone was seen a handful of times. CDR3 DNA: TGTGCCAGCTCACCTCGACAGAACGAGCAGTACTTC. Translating gives CASSPRQNEQYF. The rearrangement joins TRBV18 to TRBJ2-7; D might be TRBD1 (5 bases). Germline CDR1 is KGHSH and CDR2 is LQKENI. Trimming removed 3 bases at V and 5 bases at J, with 8 bases between. The CDR3 sequence is 12 residues long.

The chain recombines TRBV7-2 with TRBJ2-3, with 9 bases that match TRBD2. The length of the CDR3 is 15 residues. Germline CDR1 and CDR2: SGHTA and FQGNSA. Germline trimming cut 3 bases from V and 4 bases from J; bases unmatched to any gene: 5. The CDR3 spells CASSFGGGGADTQYF. DNA of the CDR3: TGTGCCAGCAGCTTCGGAGGCGGGGGGGCAGATACGCAGTATTTT.

The chain has TRBV5-4 and TRBJ2-7, with D perhaps matching TRBD2 (6 bases). Germline V CDR1 and CDR2: SGHNT, YYREEE (reference sequence). Trimming took 2 bases from V and 6 from J, leaving 15 bases between them. This CDR3 is 14 amino acids long. The CDR3 DNA reads as TGTGCCAGCAGCTTTCGGGGCGGGGCAGGCGAGCAGTACTTC. Its translation: CASSFRGGAGEQYF.

The rearrangement joins TRBV15 to TRBJ2-7, with 8 bases fitting TRBD1. With V trimmed by 3 bases and J by 5 bases, 3 bases remained unmatched. Germline loops: CDR1 LNHNV, CDR2 YYDKDF (reference sequence). The CDR3 has 13 amino acids. The CDR3 region has the DNA TGTGCCACCAGCAGGGACAGGGCGCACGAGCAGTACTTC. Its protein product is CATSRDRAHEQYF.

This chain connects TRBV6-6 to TRBJ1-2, with D tentatively TRBD1 (5 bases). Trimming left V 4 bases short and J 2 bases short, with 14 bases between. The CDR3 length is 15 residues. Germline CDR1 is MNHNY and CDR2 is SVGAGI (reference sequence). The CDR3, as DNA: TGTGCCAGCAGTTTCTCCCGACAGCCCAACTATGGCTACACCTTC. This translates into CASSFSRQPNYGYTF.

The chain has TRBV19 and TRBJ1-1; perhaps TRBD1 as D (6 bases). Germline values: CDR1 LNHDA, CDR2 SQIVND (reference sequence). The CDR3 runs to 14 residues. Trimming removed 4 bases from V and 6 bases from J, with 15 bases in between. The CDR3 DNA sequence: TGTGCCAGTAGTAGTAACCTACAGGGACCTGAAGCTTTCTTT. As protein: CASSSNLQGPEAFF.

This rearrangement joins TRBV7-2 to TRBJ1-2; no reliable D call. Germline V CDR1 and CDR2: SGHTA, FQGNSA. Trimming removed 3 bases at V and 4 bases at J, with 9 bases between. The CDR3 consists of 13 residues. The CDR3 reads CASSFVSTYGYTF. CDR3 bases: TGTGCCAGCAGCTTCGTCAGTACCTATGGCTACACCTTC.

This chain joins TRBV18 and TRBJ2-3; D ambiguous. The CDR3 contains 14 residues. The germline V and J ends were trimmed by 1 base and 5 bases, with 10 bases remaining between them. The germline V gene encodes CDR1 KGHSH and CDR2 LQKENI. In DNA, the CDR3 is TGTGCCAGCTCACCACAGTCGCACATAGATACGCAGTATTTT. It specifies CASSPQSHIDTQYF.

The CDR3, as DNA: TGTGCCAGCAGTTTATCGGGGACTAGGTGGGGGGTCACAGATACGCAGTATTTT. Residues: CASSLSGTRWGVTDTQYF. This chain connects TRBV27 to TRBJ2-3, with TRBD2 identical over 8 bases. CDR3 length equals 18 residues. V shed 0 bases, J shed 2 bases, and the junction held 10 bases outside the gene matches. The germline V gene has CDR1 MNHEY and CDR2 SMNVEV (reference sequence).

The CDR3 bases are TGTGCCAGCAGGCCGGGACAGGGCTACGAGCAGTACTTC. Its protein is CASRPGQGYEQYF. The chain recombines TRBV18 with TRBJ2-7; 9 bases fit TRBD1. The V gene's germline CDR1 is KGHSH and CDR2 LQKENI. V trimming: 8 bases; J trimming: 3 bases; junction bases outside the gene matches: 5. This CDR3 comprises 13 residues.

The DNA for the CDR3 is TGTGCCAGCAGCATGGGACAGGTCTACAATGAGCAGTTCTTC. The encoded protein is CASSMGQVYNEQFF. The chain couples TRBV5-8 to TRBJ2-1; the match to TRBD1 covers 8 bases. After removal of 4 bases from V and 3 bases from J, the junction contained 3 bases not matched to a gene. Germline V gene lookup returns CDR1 SGHTS and CDR2 YDEGEE. The CDR3 spans 14 residues.

V gene TRBV11-2 combines with J gene TRBJ2-7; tentatively, D is TRBD1 (8 bases). This CDR3 has 15 residues. Germline CDR1 reads SGHAT; CDR2 reads FQNNGV. The V end was cut by 1 base, the J end by 5 bases, with 15 bases between. CDR3 sequence: CASSLVIQGGHEQYF. DNA for the CDR3: TGTGCCAGCAGCTTAGTCATACAGGGGGGGCACGAGCAGTACTTC.

The V and J genes are TRBV27 and TRBJ2-1; tentative D call: TRBD2 (6 bases). Germline values: CDR1 MNHEY, CDR2 SMNVEV (reference sequence). The CDR3 totals 14 residues. Trimming shortened V by 2 bases and J by 3 bases, and 8 bases separated the two germline ends. Written as DNA, the CDR3 is TGTGCCAGCAGTTTAAGCGGGTTCTACAATGAGCAGTTCTTC. Translating gives CASSLSGFYNEQFF.

This sequence joins TRBV19 and TRBJ2-1; D ambiguous. Germline CDR1 and CDR2: LNHDA and SQIVND (reference sequence). The ends were cut back, 1 base at V and 6 bases at J, with 7 bases in the middle. This CDR3 contains 13 residues. CDR3 residues: CASSIVLFNEQFF. The CDR3, as DNA: TGTGCCAGTAGTATAGTTCTGTTCAATGAGCAGTTCTTC.

J is TRBJ1-3 and V is TRBV19, with 8 bases fitting TRBD1. Germline V gives CDR1 LNHDA, CDR2 SQIVND (reference sequence). CDR3 length: 17 amino acids. The V and J ends lost 5 bases and 4 bases, in that order; junction bases with no gene match: 13. The DNA for the CDR3 is TGTGCCAGTAGTGTCAACCTTGGACAGGGATCGGGAAACACCATATATTTT. This codes for CASSVNLGQGSGNTIYF.

The rearrangement joins TRBV3-1 (or the pseudogene TRBV3-2) to TRBJ2-1, with 7 positions matching TRBD2. Trimming at V came to 3 bases and at J to 2 bases, leaving 7 bases not matched to a gene. This CDR3 comprises 16 residues. Germline V CDR1 and CDR2: LGHDT, YNNKEL (reference sequence). The CDR3 DNA sequence: TGTGCCAGCAGCCAGGAGGGGACTATCGCCTACAATGAGCAGTTCTTC. It yields the protein CASSQEGTIAYNEQFF.

This clone appeared a single time. V is TRBV7-2 and J is TRBJ2-7, with 8 bases that match TRBD1. The trim removed 5 bases at V and 1 base at J, leaving 4 bases unmatched. This CDR3 spans 14 amino acids. Germline V gene sequence: CDR1 SGHTA, CDR2 FQGNSA. The CDR3 protein is CASSIRDRSYEQYF. CDR3 bases: TGTGCCAGCAGCATCCGGGACAGGTCCTACGAGCAGTACTTC.

This chain uses TRBV9 with TRBJ2-5; TRBD1 might be the D (6 bases). The V end was cut by 0 bases, the J end by 2 bases, with 11 bases between. The CDR3 length is 15 residues. Germline CDR1 is SGDLS and CDR2 is YYNGEE. The CDR3 DNA is TGTGCCAGCAGCGTAGGGAAGGGGGATCAAGAGACCCAGTACTTC. It specifies CASSVGKGDQETQYF. The full variable domain, with the rest looked up from reference TRBV9 and TRBJ2-5, is DSGVTQTPKHLITATGQRVTLRCSPRSGDLSVYWYQQSLDQGLQFLIQYYNGEERAKGNILERFSAQQFPDLHSELNLSSLELGDSALYFCASSVGKGDQETQYFGPGTRLLVL.

The chain combines TRBV11-2 with TRBJ2-1; 10 bases fit TRBD2. The CDR3 is made up of 15 amino acids. The ends lost 4 bases at V and 6 bases at J; junction bases unmatched: 6. The V gene's germline CDR1 is SGHAT and CDR2 FQNNGV. CDR3 DNA: TGTGCCAGCAGCTCCGCGGGACTAGCGAGCAATGAGCAGTTCTTC. Translation gives CASSSAGLASNEQFF. The full variable domain, completed using reference TRBV11-2 and TRBJ2-1, is EAGVAQSPRYKIIEKRQSVAFWCNPISGHATLYWYQQILGQGPKLLIQFQNNGVVDDSQLPKDRFSAERLKGVDSTLKIQPAKLEDSAVYLCASSSAGLASNEQFFGPGTRLTVL.

This rearrangement joins TRBV5-1 to TRBJ2-7; a possible D gene is TRBD2 (6 bases). V dropped 1 base and J dropped 3 bases, with 11 bases sitting between them. Germline CDR1 reads SGHRS; CDR2 reads YFSETQ. CDR3 length: 14 amino acids. Here the CDR3 DNA reads TGCGCCAGCAGCTTGAATGACGGGGGCTACGAGCAGTACTTC. Translation gives CASSLNDGGYEQYF.

V and J are TRBV28 and TRBJ2-6; D is perhaps TRBD2 (5 bases). The V and J ends lost 6 bases and 2 bases respectively, with 11 bases between them. The CDR3 extends over 15 amino acids. Germline values: CDR1 MDHEN, CDR2 SYDVKM. In DNA form, the CDR3 reads TGTGCCAGCAGCCTCCGGGGAGCTGGGGCCAACGTCCTGACTTTC. It codes for CASSLRGAGANVLTF.

The gene calls are TRBV6-2 or TRBV6-3 and TRBJ2-1, with unresolved D. Germline V gene sequence: CDR1 MNHEY, CDR2 SVGEGT. V shed 0 bases and J shed 8 bases, with 8 bases lying between them. The CDR3 consists of 13 residues. The CDR3 loop reads CASSYSRLYEQFF. Here the CDR3 DNA reads TGTGCCAGCAGTTACTCGCGGCTGTATGAGCAGTTCTTC.

The rearrangement uses TRBV7-2 and TRBJ2-7, with TRBD2 matching over 10 bases. The V gene's germline CDR1 is SGHTA and CDR2 FQGNSA. J gave up 2 bases and V 5 bases, and 3 bases lay outside the gene matches. The CDR3 spans 14 residues. The CDR3 spells CASSLSGGAYEQYF. CDR3 DNA: TGTGCCAGCAGCCTGAGCGGGGGGGCCTACGAGCAGTACTTC.

The chain has TRBV27 and TRBJ2-7; tentatively, D is TRBD1 (6 bases). Trimming took off 8 bases at V and 7 bases at J, with 24 bases between the two ends. The germline gives CDR1 MNHEY, CDR2 SMNVEV (reference sequence). The CDR3 loop spans 15 amino acids. The CDR3: CASGMTDRSLGEQYF. As DNA, the CDR3 is TGTGCCAGCGGGATGACCGACAGGTCCCTAGGGGAGCAGTACTTC.

The chain joins TRBV5-1 to TRBJ2-1, with TRBD2 identical over 8 bases. V shed 0 bases, J shed 7 bases, and the junction held 6 bases outside the gene matches. Germline values: CDR1 SGHRS, CDR2 YFSETQ. The CDR3 totals 15 residues. This CDR3 reads CASSLVARGRNEQFF. The CDR3 DNA is TGCGCCAGCAGCTTGGTCGCCCGCGGGAGGAATGAGCAGTTCTTC.

The V and J genes are TRBV5-1 and TRBJ2-3; D is unresolved. Between the trimmed V and J ends, which lost 5 bases and 2 bases, there was a span of 15 bases. This CDR3 has 15 residues. Per germline, CDR1 SGHRS and CDR2 YFSETQ. The CDR3 spells CASRTSRGYTDTQYF. In nucleotides, the CDR3 is TGCGCCAGCAGAACCTCGCGAGGTTACACAGATACGCAGTATTTT.